This T cell receptor beta chain appears in the sequencing data of a study of blood T cell repertoires in COVID-19. CDR3 length: 13 amino acids. V gave up 5 bases and J gave up 5 bases, with 12 bases separating them. The germline V gene encodes CDR1 SGHTA and CDR2 FQGNSA. Using immunoSEQ multiplex PCR, the repertoire was profiled, and TCRdb retains in-frame clones only, with some absent. The sample contains 200,000 to 300,000 clones, 86% of which appear only once. V gene TRBV7-2 combines with J gene TRBJ1-1, with a tentative D call TRBD1 (5 bases). The specimen sequenced was peripheral blood. The receptor comes from a woman of 80 years or more with COVID-19, enrolled during active disease. The CDR3 reads CASSLGGVTEAFF. The CDR3 DNA reads TGTGCCAGCAGCCTGGGGGGGGTAACTGAAGCTTTCTTT.